The next 13 T cell receptor beta chains were all read from a single sample in a study of OX40 agonist ivuxolimab in advanced cancers. Profiled with immunoSEQ multiplex PCR; TCRdb holds only in-frame clones, not every one. This sample has under 65,000 clones, with about 85% found just once. The sample here was CD4+ or CD8+ T cells sorted from blood, taken in a trial of the OX40 agonist ivuxolimab. The source is an adult with an advanced solid tumor such as melanoma, head and neck, liver or kidney cancer.

CDR3 loop: CASSTGTGDNEQYF. The CDR3 coding sequence is TGTGCCAGCAGTACCGGGACAGGGGACAACGAGCAGTACTTC. This chain uses TRBV6-1 with TRBJ2-7, with 10 bases fitting TRBD1. Germline V gene data show CDR1 as MNHNS and CDR2 as SASEGT. The CDR3 consists of 14 residues. The V gene end was trimmed by 5 bases and the J gene end by 5 bases; junction bases not matched to a gene: 6.

V and J are TRBV7-2 and TRBJ1-2; D gene unclear. This CDR3 has 13 amino acids. The V and J ends lost 8 bases and 8 bases respectively, with 18 bases between them. The germline gives CDR1 SGHTA, CDR2 FQGNSA. Written as DNA, the CDR3 is TGTGCCAGCGCACCAACCCCTGGGAACGGCTACACCTTC. Protein: CASAPTPGNGYTF.

The V gene is TRBV10-2, the J gene TRBJ2-6; D is perhaps TRBD1 (6 bases). The V end lost 6 bases, the J end lost 3 bases, and 9 bases lay between the germline ends. The CDR3 is 14 residues long. CDR1 is WSHSY and CDR2 is SAAADI in the germline V gene. The CDR3 is CASRGASGANVLTF. Here the CDR3 DNA reads TGCGCCAGCAGGGGGGCGAGTGGGGCCAACGTCCTGACTTTC.

This chain joins TRBV30 and TRBJ2-3; 9 positions agree with TRBD2. The CDR3 is made up of 18 amino acids. The V segment lost 2 bases and the J segment 4 bases; nucleotides outside the gene matches: 16. Germline loops: CDR1 GTSNPN, CDR2 SVGIG (reference sequence). CDR3 sequence (DNA): TGTGCCTGGAGTACCGACCTTGGGGAGCGGGGGGCGGCAGATACGCAGTATTTT. Translated: CAWSTDLGERGAADTQYF. The full variable domain, its missing parts supplied by reference TRBV30 and TRBJ2-3, is SQTIHQWPATLVQPVGSPLSLECTVEGTSNPNLYWYRQAAGRGLQLLFYSVGIGQISSEVPQNLSASRPQDRQFILSSKKLLLSDSGFYLCAWSTDLGERGAADTQYFGPGTRLTVL.

CDR3 in DNA: TGTGCCAGCAGCAGGAAGGGACAGGGGGTCGAGACCCAGTACTTC. Protein sequence: CASSRKGQGVETQYF. The rearrangement joins TRBV5-6 to TRBJ2-5, with 11 bases lining up with TRBD1. Looked up from germline, CDR1 is SGHDT and CDR2 is YYEEEE. The CDR3 has 15 amino acids. After removal of 4 bases from V and 5 bases from J, the junction contained 7 bases not matched to a gene.

The CDR3 loop reads CASSFGPGELFF. The CDR3 DNA reads TGTGCCAGCAGTTTTGGGCCCGGGGAGCTGTTTTTT. This chain connects TRBV28 to TRBJ2-2; no firm D call. The germline CDR1 and CDR2 sequences are MDHEN and SYDVKM. CDR3 length equals 12 residues. V lost 3 bases, J lost 6 bases, and 5 bases lay in between.

The chain has TRBV12-5 and TRBJ2-2, with unresolved D. V lost 1 base to trimming and J lost 3 bases, with 0 bases between them. CDR3 length: 12 residues. CDR1 and CDR2 (germline): LGHNT, FRNRAP. The DNA for the CDR3 is TGTGCTAGTGGTTTGGACACCGGGGAGCTGTTTTTT. Amino acids: CASGLDTGELFF.

The chain is built from TRBV18 and TRBJ2-3, with 7 bases fitting TRBD2. The V gene end was trimmed by 6 bases and the J gene end by 2 bases; junction bases not matched to a gene: 5. CDR3 length: 14 amino acids. The germline CDR1 and CDR2 sequences are KGHSH and LQKENI. The DNA of the CDR3 is TGTGCCAGCTCCCCTAGCGGCTTCACAGATACGCAGTATTTT. It yields the protein CASSPSGFTDTQYF. The complete variable domain, with remaining parts taken from reference TRBV18 and TRBJ2-3, reads NAGVMQNPRHLVRRRGQEARLRCSPMKGHSHVYWYRQLPEEGLKFMVYLQKENIIDESGMPKERFSAEFPKEGPSILRIQQVVRGDSAAYFCASSPSGFTDTQYFGPGTRLTVL.

The V gene is TRBV5-6, the J gene TRBJ2-3; weak D call: TRBD2 (5 bases). CDR3 length equals 17 residues. Trimming removed 2 bases at V and 1 base at J, with 17 bases between. In germline, CDR1 is SGHDT, CDR2 YYEEEE. The CDR3 spells CASSFFFRGQGTDTQYF. In nucleotides, the CDR3 is TGTGCCAGCAGCTTTTTTTTCCGAGGGCAGGGCACAGATACGCAGTATTTT.

The chain has TRBV7-9 and TRBJ2-7; D gene unclear. Germline values: CDR1 SEHNR, CDR2 FQNEAQ (reference sequence). The CDR3 extends over 14 amino acids. Trimming took off 4 bases at V and 4 bases at J, with 14 bases between the two ends. Here the CDR3 DNA reads TGTGCCAGCAGCTCTGGCAGGTCGGGTTACGAGCAGTACTTC. This sequence encodes CASSSGRSGYEQYF.

The rearrangement joins TRBV27 to TRBJ2-7; 8 bases agree with TRBD2. The CDR3 is 16 residues long. The trim removed 3 bases at V and 4 bases at J, leaving 11 bases unmatched. Germline CDR1 reads MNHEY; CDR2 reads SMNVEV (reference sequence). DNA of the CDR3: TGTGCCAGCAGTTTTGGGAAAGCGGGAGAAGGGTACGAGCAGTACTTC. The encoded protein is CASSFGKAGEGYEQYF.

The J gene is TRBJ1-6, the V gene TRBV30; 11 bases are shared with TRBD1. Germline lookup yields CDR1 GTSNPN and CDR2 SVGIG (reference sequence). Losses at the gene ends were 4 bases for V and 10 bases for J; bases not matched to a gene: 12. This CDR3 has 16 amino acids. The CDR3 sequence is CAWNPGQGAQKSPLHF. The CDR3 DNA sequence: TGTGCCTGGAACCCAGGACAGGGGGCGCAAAAATCACCCCTCCACTTT.

There are a few counts of this clone. The chain has TRBV7-9 and TRBJ1-1, with a possible D match to TRBD1 (5 bases). The germline V and J ends were trimmed by 5 bases and 0 bases, with 7 bases remaining between them. Per germline, CDR1 SEHNR and CDR2 FQNEAQ (reference sequence). CDR3 length equals 13 residues. The CDR3 region has the DNA TGTGCCAGCAGCGCGACAGTGAACACTGAAGCTTTCTTT. It specifies CASSATVNTEAFF.